One and the same sample provided the 18 T cell receptor beta chains below, sequenced in a study of blood T cell repertoires in COVID-19 (TCRdb year 2020). The protocol used for the library was the immunoSEQ multiplex PCR assay. This is the immuneACCESS table as TCRdb keeps it, with only in-frame sequences that have V and J called. A part of the clones is gone; compared with another copy, unresolved V genes explain less than half, and the rest is unexplained. The sample has roughly 330,000 clones on record, approximately 87% of them singletons. Clones ranked in the top ten supply approximately 5% of the sample. Sequenced input: PBMCs or T cells enriched from blood (not recorded which). Receptors were obtained from a woman between 25 and 40 years old who had recovered from COVID-19.

The sample holds one count of this clone. The chain uses TRBV28 and TRBJ1-4, with unresolved D. The CDR3 has 12 amino acids. With 1 base removed from V and 8 bases from J, the gap between germline ends came to 5 bases. Germline CDR1 and CDR2: MDHEN and SYDVKM. This chain's CDR3 is CASSLFGEKLFF. The CDR3 region has the DNA TGTGCCAGCAGTTTATTCGGGGAAAAACTGTTTTTT.

The chain is built from TRBV5-1 and TRBJ2-3; 10 bases map to TRBD2. CDR3 size: 16 residues. Per germline, CDR1 SGHRS and CDR2 YFSETQ. Trimming removed 0 bases from V and 2 bases from J; junction bases left unmatched: 3. The CDR3 sequence is CASSLASGGATDTQYF. The CDR3 bases are TGCGCCAGCAGCTTGGCCAGCGGGGGGGCCACAGATACGCAGTATTTT.

This clone has more than one count but fewer than ten. The chain carries TRBV6-5 and TRBJ2-7, with TRBD2 identical over 7 bases. Germline CDR1 MNHEY, CDR2 SVGAGI. This CDR3 has 13 residues. The V segment lost 6 bases and the J segment 2 bases; nucleotides outside the gene matches: 4. For the CDR3, the DNA is TGTGCCAGCAGGACTAGCAGGACCTACGAGCAGTACTTC. It yields the protein CASRTSRTYEQYF.

CDR3 protein: CASSPSPMSTEAFF. The CDR3 bases are TGTGCCAGCTCACCCTCCCCAATGAGCACTGAAGCTTTCTTT. The rearrangement links TRBV18 to TRBJ1-1; D is ambiguous. The CDR3 consists of 14 residues. Germline V CDR1 and CDR2: KGHSH, LQKENI. V shed 3 bases and J shed 4 bases, with 12 bases lying between them. Together with reference TRBV18 and TRBJ1-1, the CDR3 gives the full variable domain: NAGVMQNPRHLVRRRGQEARLRCSPMKGHSHVYWYRQLPEEGLKFMVYLQKENIIDESGMPKERFSAEFPKEGPSILRIQQVVRGDSAAYFCASSPSPMSTEAFFGQGTRLTVV.

The CDR3 is CASSYKGAVGNTIYF. The CDR3 bases are TGTGCCAGCAGTTACAAAGGGGCGGTGGGAAACACCATATATTTT. The chain is built from TRBV6-5 and TRBJ1-3; perhaps TRBD1 as D (5 bases). The CDR3 is 15 residues long. V lost 2 bases, J lost 4 bases, and 12 bases lay in between. Germline V lookup: CDR1 MNHEY, CDR2 SVGAGI.

The J gene is TRBJ2-4, the V gene TRBV28, with TRBD1 identical over 7 bases. The J segment lost 4 bases and the V segment lost 5 bases, leaving 8 bases of the junction unmatched. The germline gives CDR1 MDHEN, CDR2 SYDVKM. CDR3 length: 15 amino acids. The CDR3 region is CASSRPGTAKNIQYF. CDR3 DNA sequence: TGTGCCAGCAGTCGCCCTGGGACAGCTAAAAACATTCAGTACTTC. The full variable domain, completed using reference TRBV28 and TRBJ2-4, is DVKVTQSSRYLVKRTGEKVFLECVQDMDHENMFWYRQDPGLGLRLIYFSYDVKMKEKGDIPEGYSVSREKKERFSLILESASTNQTSMYLCASSRPGTAKNIQYFGAGTRLSVL.

The chain is built from TRBV19 and TRBJ1-5; D remains unclear. The V end was cut by 6 bases, the J end by 7 bases, with 10 bases between. CDR1 LNHDA and CDR2 SQIVND come from the germline V gene (reference sequence). CDR3 size: 12 residues. CDR3 sequence (DNA): TGTGCCAGTAGCCGGGGTGGGCAGCCCCAGCATTTT. As protein: CASSRGGQPQHF.

This clone was found a few times. The rearrangement joins TRBV29-1 to TRBJ1-4; tentative D call: TRBD1 (5 bases). The CDR3 consists of 13 residues. Trimming shortened V by 4 bases and J by 6 bases, and 12 bases separated the two germline ends. Germline lookup yields CDR1 SQVTM and CDR2 ANQGSEA. The CDR3: CSVAWTTHEKLFF. The CDR3 DNA reads TGCAGCGTTGCTTGGACAACGCATGAAAAACTGTTTTTT.

This clone was found a few times. The chain carries TRBV30 and TRBJ2-1; 12 bases agree with TRBD2. CDR3 size: 16 residues. V shed 2 bases and J 8 bases; nucleotides not matched to a gene: 10. From germline, CDR1 is GTSNPN and CDR2 SVGIG (reference sequence). CDR3 sequence: CAWSKVGTSGFYEQFF. The CDR3 DNA reads TGTGCCTGGAGTAAGGTTGGGACTAGCGGGTTCTATGAGCAGTTCTTC.

This sequence joins TRBV14 and TRBJ2-1; no definite D call. Germline CDR1 SGHDN, CDR2 FVKESK. With 4 bases removed from V and 0 bases from J, the gap between germline ends came to 25 bases. There are 20 residues in the CDR3. The CDR3, as DNA: TGTGCCAGCAGCCTTTCACTATTCTCCCGGCAGTTCCGCTCCTACAATGAGCAGTTCTTC. Amino acid sequence: CASSLSLFSRQFRSYNEQFF. Combining the CDR3 with reference TRBV14 and TRBJ2-1 gives the whole variable domain EAGVTQFPSHSVIEKGQTVTLRCDPISGHDNLYWYRRVMGKEIKFLLHFVKESKQDESGMPNNRFLAERTGGTYSTLKVQPAELEDSGVYFCASSLSLFSRQFRSYNEQFFGPGTRLTVL.

This chain joins TRBV12-3 or TRBV12-4 and TRBJ1-1; TRBD1 might be the D (5 bases). This CDR3 is built from 12 residues. Trimming cost V 2 bases and J 11 bases, with 12 bases left between them. The DNA of the CDR3 is TGTGCCAGCAGTTTATGGCAGGGTGAGGCTTTCTTT. It specifies CASSLWQGEAFF.

This rearrangement joins TRBV28 to TRBJ2-3; a weak D match, TRBD1 (5 bases). CDR3 length equals 14 residues. Trimming took 10 bases from V and 0 from J, leaving 14 bases between them. Per the germline V gene, CDR1 is MDHEN and CDR2 is SYDVKM. The CDR3, as DNA: TGTGCCATTGCGACAGTCCCTAGCACAGATACGCAGTATTTT. Its translation: CAIATVPSTDTQYF.

This rearrangement joins TRBV27 to TRBJ2-3; tentatively, D is TRBD1 (6 bases). Trimming took off 6 bases at V and 6 bases at J, with 13 bases between the two ends. CDR1 is MNHEY, CDR2 SMNVEV, per germline (reference sequence). The CDR3 consists of 13 residues. The CDR3 loop reads CASRKRGSDTQYF. The DNA for the CDR3 is TGTGCCAGCAGGAAAAGGGGGTCTGATACGCAGTATTTT.

The chain is built from TRBV5-8 and TRBJ1-2; 8 nucleotides align to TRBD1. Trimming at V came to 5 bases and at J to 4 bases, leaving 10 bases not matched to a gene. The CDR3 is made up of 15 amino acids. Germline V CDR1 and CDR2: SGHTS, YDEGEE. As DNA, the CDR3 is TGTGCCAGCAGTTTTACCCCGACAGGGGCCTATGGCTACACCTTC. This sequence encodes CASSFTPTGAYGYTF.

As regards this clone: Compared with germline, one end of the junction differs, possibly owing to a read error. The chain couples TRBV15 to TRBJ2-3; tentatively, D is TRBD1 (6 bases). The CDR3 sequence is 14 residues long. Germline CDR1 reads LNHNV; CDR2 reads YYDKDF (reference sequence). This CDR3 reads CAASRATGPDTQYF. The DNA of the CDR3 is TGTGCCGCCAGCAGAGCTACAGGGCCAGATACGCAGTATTTT.

This sequence joins TRBV7-8 and TRBJ2-5; D remains ambiguous. Per germline, CDR1 SGHVS and CDR2 FQNEAQ. The germline V and J ends were trimmed by 4 bases and 2 bases, with 2 bases remaining between them. The CDR3 spans 11 residues. The CDR3 protein is CASSSQETQYF. The CDR3 region has the DNA TGTGCCAGCAGCTCGCAAGAGACCCAGTACTTC.

The V call is TRBV13, the J call TRBJ2-1, with TRBD1 as a possible D gene (6 bases). This CDR3 contains 13 residues. The germline CDR1 and CDR2 sequences are PRHDT and FYEKMQ (reference sequence). The V end lost 5 bases, the J end lost 6 bases, and 11 bases lay between the germline ends. CDR3 loop: CASSQGQRNEQFF. The CDR3 DNA reads as TGTGCCAGCAGCCAAGGACAGCGCAATGAGCAGTTCTTC.

The V and J genes are TRBV14 and TRBJ2-7; weak D call: TRBD1 (6 bases). Germline V gene sequence: CDR1 SGHDN, CDR2 FVKESK. The CDR3 spans 14 residues. Trimming pared 1 base from V and 3 bases from J, leaving 10 bases between. CDR3 bases: TGTGCCAGCAGCCAAGGCAGGGGTTACTACGAGCAGTACTTC. Translating gives CASSQGRGYYEQYF.